This record covers a single T cell receptor beta chain. The source of the sample is a study of T cell clones after liver transplantation. About the study: Patients counted as tolerant after at least one year off all immunosuppression, enzymes not exceeding twice normal.

TCRdb's table, derived via immunoSEQ multiplex PCR, lists solely in-frame clones and lacks some. The sample holds approximately 10,000 clones; roughly 70% are singletons and the top ten take under 25%. The receptor was isolated from a human patient who received a liver transplant. The T cells may come from the graft donor. Sequencing was performed on CD4+ T cells from blood, taken around 32 months after liver transplant.

The CDR3 sequence: CASSPGPPDQPQHF. CDR3 DNA: TGTGCCAGTAGCCCAGGGCCCCCCGATCAGCCCCAGCATTTT. The chain recombines TRBV19 with TRBJ1-5, with D possibly TRBD1 on 5 matching bases. V was cut by 6 bases and J by 5 bases, with 14 bases left in between. Germline loops: CDR1 LNHDA, CDR2 SQIVND (reference sequence). The CDR3 is 14 residues long.